This entry lists 8 T cell receptor beta chains sequenced from one sample in a study of blood T cell repertoires in COVID-19. TCRdb's copy holds only in-frame clones and misses some; the assay was immunoSEQ multiplex PCR. Counted here are 250,000 to 300,000 clones, roughly 91% occurring once; the ten biggest clones make up 0.9% to 1%. The sample was peripheral blood. Receptors originate from a woman aged 40 to 50 who had recovered from COVID-19.

In its sample, this clone was seen a few times. The rearrangement joins TRBV9 to TRBJ1-6, with D unresolved. The CDR3 covers 15 residues. V was shortened by 6 bases and J by 0 bases, with 10 bases between the two germline ends. Germline-derived CDR1 and CDR2 are SGDLS and YYNGEE. In DNA, the CDR3 is TGTGCCAGCACCCCGACGGGCTCCTATAATTCACCCCTCCACTTT. It encodes CASTPTGSYNSPLHF.

This clone was detected many times. The V and J genes are TRBV15 and TRBJ2-3, with 8 bases fitting TRBD2. V lost 5 bases to trimming and J lost 6 bases; unmatched junction nucleotides: 4. This CDR3 is 13 amino acids long. The germline gives CDR1 LNHNV, CDR2 YYDKDF (reference sequence). CDR3 region: CATSHRLADTQYF. CDR3 in DNA: TGTGCCACCAGCCACCGACTAGCGGATACGCAGTATTTT.

The V call is TRBV3-1 (or the pseudogene TRBV3-2), the J call TRBJ1-6; D not certain. The CDR3 extends over 13 amino acids. V dropped 4 bases and J dropped 8 bases, with 9 bases sitting between them. CDR1 is LGHDT and CDR2 is YNNKEL in the germline V gene (reference sequence). This chain's CDR3 is CASSRLRDSPLHF. Here the CDR3 DNA reads TGTGCCAGCAGCCGCTTGAGAGATTCACCCCTCCACTTT.

The chain couples TRBV7-2 to TRBJ2-5; 7 bases match TRBD1. The CDR3 covers 15 residues. V was clipped by 5 bases and J by 5 bases; unmatched bases: 11. Germline assignment: CDR1 SGHTA and CDR2 FQGNSA. The DNA of the CDR3 is TGTGCCAGCAGCGCCGACAGGGCCCTCGGGGAGACCCAGTACTTC. Encoded protein: CASSADRALGETQYF. The variable domain in full, completed from reference TRBV7-2 and TRBJ2-5, reads GAGVSQSPSNKVTEKGKDVELRCDPISGHTALYWYRQSLGQGLEFLIYFQGNSAPDKSGLPSDRFSAERTGGSVSTLTIQRTQQEDSAVYLCASSADRALGETQYFGPGTRLLVL.

The V call is TRBV11-2, the J call TRBJ2-1; possible D gene TRBD2, 6 bases. The germline gives CDR1 SGHAT, CDR2 FQNNGV. This CDR3 has 18 residues. Trimming left V 1 base short and J 1 base short, with 17 bases between. The CDR3 sequence is CASSLAPWGGKSYNEQFF. The CDR3 DNA follows: TGTGCCAGCAGCTTAGCCCCCTGGGGCGGGAAATCCTACAATGAGCAGTTCTTC.

The rearrangement joins TRBV30 to TRBJ2-1; D is perhaps TRBD2 (6 bases). This CDR3 spans 14 amino acids. Germline V gives CDR1 GTSNPN, CDR2 SVGIG (reference sequence). The V end was cut by 1 base, the J end by 7 bases, with 14 bases between. This chain's CDR3 is CAWSAGEVRNEQFF. As DNA, the CDR3 is TGTGCCTGGAGTGCGGGAGAAGTGAGAAATGAGCAGTTCTTC.

The CDR3 here is CASSLAAGFTDTQYF. Here the CDR3 DNA reads TGCGCCAGCAGCTTGGCGGCAGGCTTCACAGATACGCAGTATTTT. The V call is TRBV5-1, the J call TRBJ2-3; D gene ambiguous. The germline V gene has CDR1 SGHRS and CDR2 YFSETQ. Trimming shortened V by 0 bases and J by 2 bases, and 10 bases separated the two germline ends. The CDR3 loop spans 15 amino acids.

The chain couples TRBV10-3 to TRBJ1-1; 7 bases match TRBD1. With V trimmed by 8 bases and J by 1 base, 4 bases remained unmatched. From germline, CDR1 is ENHRY and CDR2 SYGVKD. CDR3 size: 13 residues. The CDR3 region has the DNA TGTGCCATCGGCCAGGGGGAGAACACTGAAGCTTTCTTT. It yields the protein CAIGQGENTEAFF.